This T cell receptor beta chain was sequenced during a study of cytomegalovirus exposure and HLA in healthy donors. Overall study findings and caveats: In all likelihood, a cluster of highly shared sequence variants was a sequencing artifact. Several of the most significant clusters were apparently associated with common viral pathogens in a later analysis. Later analysis placed DRB1 highest and HLA-C lowest in TCR association rates, which differed by HLA locus. In most subjects, TCR beta sequences reportedly gave accurate predictions of HLA-A and HLA-B alleles.

As regards this clone: Antigen specificity is unknown.

PCR used 60 Vbeta primers and 13 Jbeta primers. The assay was immunoSEQ multiplex PCR, and TCRdb's table has in-frame clones only and misses some. The sample lists around 90,000 clones, roughly 60% occurring once. The V gene end was trimmed by 5 bases and the J gene end by 7 bases; junction bases not matched to a gene: 11. The length of the CDR3 is 16 residues. The germline V gene encodes CDR1 SGHVS and CDR2 FNYEAQ. The receptor was isolated from a woman in her fifties or sixties in good health and CMV-seropositive. This sequence joins TRBV7-6 and TRBJ2-2; 9 bases are shared with TRBD1. The material sequenced was PBMCs. This chain's CDR3 is CASSQKGQGLGGELFF. The CDR3 DNA is TGTGCCAGCAGCCAAAAGGGACAGGGTCTCGGCGGGGAGCTGTTTTTT.